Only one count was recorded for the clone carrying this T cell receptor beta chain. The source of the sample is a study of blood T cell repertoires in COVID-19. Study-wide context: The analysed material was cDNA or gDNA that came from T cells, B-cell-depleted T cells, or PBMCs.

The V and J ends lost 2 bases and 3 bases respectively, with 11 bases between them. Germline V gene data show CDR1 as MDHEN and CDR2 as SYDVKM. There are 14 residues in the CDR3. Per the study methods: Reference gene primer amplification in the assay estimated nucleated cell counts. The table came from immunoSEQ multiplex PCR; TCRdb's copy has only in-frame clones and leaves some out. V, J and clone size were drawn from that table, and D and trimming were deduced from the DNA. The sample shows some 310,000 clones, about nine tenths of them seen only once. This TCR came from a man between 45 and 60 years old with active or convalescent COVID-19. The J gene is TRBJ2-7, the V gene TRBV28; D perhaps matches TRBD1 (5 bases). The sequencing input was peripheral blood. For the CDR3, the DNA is TGTGCCAGCAGTTTACAGGGTATAAGCTACGAGCAGTACTTC. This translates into CASSLQGISYEQYF. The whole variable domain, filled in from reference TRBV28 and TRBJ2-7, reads DVKVTQSSRYLVKRTGEKVFLECVQDMDHENMFWYRQDPGLGLRLIYFSYDVKMKEKGDIPEGYSVSREKKERFSLILESASTNQTSMYLCASSLQGISYEQYFGPGTRLTVT.